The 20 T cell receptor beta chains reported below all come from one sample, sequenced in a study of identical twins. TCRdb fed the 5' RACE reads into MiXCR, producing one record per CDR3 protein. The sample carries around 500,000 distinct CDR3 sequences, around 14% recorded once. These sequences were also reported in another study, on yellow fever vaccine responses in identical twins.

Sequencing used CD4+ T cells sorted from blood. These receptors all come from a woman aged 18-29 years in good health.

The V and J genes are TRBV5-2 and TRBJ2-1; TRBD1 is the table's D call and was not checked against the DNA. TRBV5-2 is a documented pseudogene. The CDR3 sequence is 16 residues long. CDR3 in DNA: TGTGCCATGGGCCCCGGGCTCCGGGCTCGGAGGGATGAGCAGTTCTTC. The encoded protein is CAMGPGLRARRDEQFF.

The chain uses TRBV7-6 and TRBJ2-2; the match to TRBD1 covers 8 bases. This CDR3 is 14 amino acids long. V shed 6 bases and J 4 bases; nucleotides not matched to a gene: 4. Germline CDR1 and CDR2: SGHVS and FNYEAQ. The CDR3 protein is CASSYTGGTGELFF. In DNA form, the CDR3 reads TGTGCCAGCAGTTACACAGGGGGCACCGGGGAGCTGTTTTTT. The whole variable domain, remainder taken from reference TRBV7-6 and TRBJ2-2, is GAGVSQSPRYKVTKRGQDVALRCDPISGHVSLYWYRQALGQGPEFLTYFNYEAQQDKSGLPNDRFSAERPEGSISTLTIQRTEQRDSAMYRCASSYTGGTGELFFGEGSRLTVL.

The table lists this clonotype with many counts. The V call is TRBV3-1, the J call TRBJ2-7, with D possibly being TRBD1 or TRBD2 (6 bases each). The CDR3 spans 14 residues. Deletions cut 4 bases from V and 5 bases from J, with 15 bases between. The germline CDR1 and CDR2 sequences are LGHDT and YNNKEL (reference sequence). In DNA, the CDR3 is TGTGCCAGCAGCCGGCGAGGGGGGCCCCACGAGCAGTACTTC. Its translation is CASSRRGGPHEQYF.

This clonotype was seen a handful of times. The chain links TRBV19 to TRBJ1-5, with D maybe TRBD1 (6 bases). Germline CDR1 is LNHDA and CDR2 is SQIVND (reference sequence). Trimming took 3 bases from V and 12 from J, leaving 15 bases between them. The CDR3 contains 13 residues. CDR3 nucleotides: TGTGCCAGTAGTATGTTCTTACAGGGCCTCCAGCATTTT. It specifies CASSMFLQGLQHF. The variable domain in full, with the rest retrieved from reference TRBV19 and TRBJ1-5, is DGGITQSPKYLFRKEGQNVTLSCEQNLNHDAMYWYRQDPGQGLRLIYYSQIVNDFQKGDIAEGYSVSREKKESFPLTVTSAQKNPTAFYLCASSMFLQGLQHFGDGTRLSIL.

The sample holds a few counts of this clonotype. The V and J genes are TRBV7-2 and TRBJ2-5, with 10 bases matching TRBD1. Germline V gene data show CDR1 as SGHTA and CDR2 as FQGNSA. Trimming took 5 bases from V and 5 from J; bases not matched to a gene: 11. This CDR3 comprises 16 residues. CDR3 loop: CASSPRKGQGLETQYF. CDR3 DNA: TGTGCCAGCAGCCCCCGAAAGGGACAGGGGTTGGAGACCCAGTACTTC.

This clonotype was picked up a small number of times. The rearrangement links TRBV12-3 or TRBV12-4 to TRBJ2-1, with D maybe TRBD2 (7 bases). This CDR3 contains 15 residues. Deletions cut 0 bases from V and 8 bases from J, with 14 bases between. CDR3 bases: TGTGCCAGCAGTTTAGCGGGGGGGCCGACGGATGAGCAGTTCTTC. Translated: CASSLAGGPTDEQFF.

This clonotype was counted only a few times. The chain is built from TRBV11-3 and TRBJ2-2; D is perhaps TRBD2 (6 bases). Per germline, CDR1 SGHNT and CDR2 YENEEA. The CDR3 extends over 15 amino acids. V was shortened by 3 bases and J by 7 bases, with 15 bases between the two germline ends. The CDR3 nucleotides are TGTGCCAGCAGCTTGACTAGTTTGGGTAGCGGGGAGCTGTTTTTT. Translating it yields CASSLTSLGSGELFF.

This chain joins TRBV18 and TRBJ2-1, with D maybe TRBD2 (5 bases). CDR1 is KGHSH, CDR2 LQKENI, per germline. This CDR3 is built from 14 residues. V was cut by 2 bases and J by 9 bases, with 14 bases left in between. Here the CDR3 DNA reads TGTGCCAGCTCACCAGGGTCTTCGGGAATTGAGCAGTTCTTC. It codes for CASSPGSSGIEQFF.

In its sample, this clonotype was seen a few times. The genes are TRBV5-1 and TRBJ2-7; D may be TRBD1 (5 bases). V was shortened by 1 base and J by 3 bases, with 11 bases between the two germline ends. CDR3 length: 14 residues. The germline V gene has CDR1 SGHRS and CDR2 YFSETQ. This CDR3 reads CASSLNQGGYEQYF. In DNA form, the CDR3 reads TGCGCCAGCAGCTTGAATCAGGGTGGCTACGAGCAGTACTTC.

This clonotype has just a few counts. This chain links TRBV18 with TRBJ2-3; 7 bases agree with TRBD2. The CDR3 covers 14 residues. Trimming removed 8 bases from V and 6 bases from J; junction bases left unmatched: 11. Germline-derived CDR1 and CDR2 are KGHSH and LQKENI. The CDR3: CASTVAGLSDTQYF. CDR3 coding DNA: TGTGCCAGCACAGTAGCGGGCTTATCGGATACGCAGTATTTT. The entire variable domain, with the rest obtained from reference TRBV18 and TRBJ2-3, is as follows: NAGVMQNPRHLVRRRGQEARLRCSPMKGHSHVYWYRQLPEEGLKFMVYLQKENIIDESGMPKERFSAEFPKEGPSILRIQQVVRGDSAAYFCASTVAGLSDTQYFGPGTRLTVL.

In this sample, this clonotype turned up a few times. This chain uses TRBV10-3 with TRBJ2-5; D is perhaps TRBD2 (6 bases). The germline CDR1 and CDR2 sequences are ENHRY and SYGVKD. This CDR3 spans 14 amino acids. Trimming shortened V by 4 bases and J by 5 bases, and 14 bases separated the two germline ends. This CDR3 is CAISGQGGGETQYF. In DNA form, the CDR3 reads TGTGCCATCAGTGGGCAGGGAGGAGGGGAGACCCAGTACTTC.

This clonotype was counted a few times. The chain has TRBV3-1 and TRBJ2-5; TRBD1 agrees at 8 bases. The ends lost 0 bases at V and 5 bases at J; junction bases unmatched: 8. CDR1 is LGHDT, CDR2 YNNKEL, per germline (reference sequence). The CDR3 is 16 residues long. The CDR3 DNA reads TGTGCCAGCAGCCAAGATCGGCAGGGGGCTTACGAGACCCAGTACTTC. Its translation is CASSQDRQGAYETQYF.

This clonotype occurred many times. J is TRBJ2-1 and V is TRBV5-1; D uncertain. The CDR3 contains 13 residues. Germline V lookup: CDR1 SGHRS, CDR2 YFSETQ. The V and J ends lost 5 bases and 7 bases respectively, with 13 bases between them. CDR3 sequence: CASSFVGINEQFF. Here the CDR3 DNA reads TGCGCCAGCAGTTTTGTGGGGATTAATGAGCAGTTCTTC.

The CDR3 here is CASSSERIEAFF. The CDR3 coding sequence is TGCGCCAGCAGCTCAGAGAGGATTGAAGCTTTCTTT. The V and J genes are TRBV5-1 and TRBJ1-1; D ambiguous. The germline V and J ends were trimmed by 3 bases and 7 bases, with 10 bases remaining between them. This CDR3 contains 12 residues. Germline V gene sequence: CDR1 SGHRS, CDR2 YFSETQ.

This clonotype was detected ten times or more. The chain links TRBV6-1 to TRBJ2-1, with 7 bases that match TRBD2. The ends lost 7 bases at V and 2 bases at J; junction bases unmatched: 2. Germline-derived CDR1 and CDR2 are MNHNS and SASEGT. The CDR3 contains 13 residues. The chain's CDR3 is CASKAGTYNEQFF. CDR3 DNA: TGTGCCAGCAAAGCGGGGACCTACAATGAGCAGTTCTTC.

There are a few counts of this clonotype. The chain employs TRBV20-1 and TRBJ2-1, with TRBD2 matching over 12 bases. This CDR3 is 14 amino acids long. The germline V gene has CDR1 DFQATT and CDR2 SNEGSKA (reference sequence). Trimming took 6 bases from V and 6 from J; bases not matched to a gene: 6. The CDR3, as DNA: TGCAGTGCCAGGGGACTAGCGGGCCCCAATGAGCAGTTCTTC. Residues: CSARGLAGPNEQFF.

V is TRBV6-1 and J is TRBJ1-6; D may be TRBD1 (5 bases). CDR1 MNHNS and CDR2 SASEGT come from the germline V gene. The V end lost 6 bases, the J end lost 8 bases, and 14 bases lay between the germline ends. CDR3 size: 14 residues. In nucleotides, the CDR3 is TGTGCCAGCAGGAGAGGGGAGGGGTATTCACCCCTCCACTTT. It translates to CASRRGEGYSPLHF.

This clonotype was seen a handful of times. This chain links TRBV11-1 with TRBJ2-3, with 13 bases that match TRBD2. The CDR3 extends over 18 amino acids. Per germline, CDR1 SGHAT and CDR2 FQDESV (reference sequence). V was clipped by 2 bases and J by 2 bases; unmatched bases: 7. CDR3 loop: CASSLWRLAGGTTDTQYF. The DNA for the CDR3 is TGTGCCAGCAGCTTATGGAGACTAGCGGGAGGTACCACAGATACGCAGTATTTT.

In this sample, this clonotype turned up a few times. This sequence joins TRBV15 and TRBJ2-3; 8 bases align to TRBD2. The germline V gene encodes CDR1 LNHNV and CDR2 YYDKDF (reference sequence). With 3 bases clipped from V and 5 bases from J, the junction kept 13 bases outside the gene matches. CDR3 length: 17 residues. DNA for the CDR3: TGTGCCACCAGCAGGCACCGCGGGGGGAGCGATGGAGATACGCAGTATTTT. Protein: CATSRHRGGSDGDTQYF.

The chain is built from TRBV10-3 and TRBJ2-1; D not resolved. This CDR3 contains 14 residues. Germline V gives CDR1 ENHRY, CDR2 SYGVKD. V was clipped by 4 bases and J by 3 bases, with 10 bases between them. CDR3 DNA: TGTGCCATCAGTGGGGCTGTGGACTACAATGAGCAGTTCTTC. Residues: CAISGAVDYNEQFF.